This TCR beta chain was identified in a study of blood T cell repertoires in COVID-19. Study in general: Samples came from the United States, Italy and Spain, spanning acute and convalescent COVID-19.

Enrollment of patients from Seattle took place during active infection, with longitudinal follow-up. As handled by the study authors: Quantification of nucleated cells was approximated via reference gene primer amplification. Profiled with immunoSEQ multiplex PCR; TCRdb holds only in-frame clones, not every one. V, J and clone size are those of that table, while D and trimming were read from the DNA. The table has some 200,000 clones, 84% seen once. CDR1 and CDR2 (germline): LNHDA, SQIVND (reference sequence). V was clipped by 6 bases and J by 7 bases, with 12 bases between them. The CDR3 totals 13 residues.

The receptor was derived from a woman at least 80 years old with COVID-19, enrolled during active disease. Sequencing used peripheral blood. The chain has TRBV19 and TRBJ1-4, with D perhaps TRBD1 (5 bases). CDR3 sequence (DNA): TGTGCCAGTAGCGGGACTGGGGTTGAAAAACTGTTTTTT. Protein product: CASSGTGVEKLFF. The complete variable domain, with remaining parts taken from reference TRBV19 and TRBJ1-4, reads DGGITQSPKYLFRKEGQNVTLSCEQNLNHDAMYWYRQDPGQGLRLIYYSQIVNDFQKGDIAEGYSVSREKKESFPLTVTSAQKNPTAFYLCASSGTGVEKLFFGSGTQLSVL.